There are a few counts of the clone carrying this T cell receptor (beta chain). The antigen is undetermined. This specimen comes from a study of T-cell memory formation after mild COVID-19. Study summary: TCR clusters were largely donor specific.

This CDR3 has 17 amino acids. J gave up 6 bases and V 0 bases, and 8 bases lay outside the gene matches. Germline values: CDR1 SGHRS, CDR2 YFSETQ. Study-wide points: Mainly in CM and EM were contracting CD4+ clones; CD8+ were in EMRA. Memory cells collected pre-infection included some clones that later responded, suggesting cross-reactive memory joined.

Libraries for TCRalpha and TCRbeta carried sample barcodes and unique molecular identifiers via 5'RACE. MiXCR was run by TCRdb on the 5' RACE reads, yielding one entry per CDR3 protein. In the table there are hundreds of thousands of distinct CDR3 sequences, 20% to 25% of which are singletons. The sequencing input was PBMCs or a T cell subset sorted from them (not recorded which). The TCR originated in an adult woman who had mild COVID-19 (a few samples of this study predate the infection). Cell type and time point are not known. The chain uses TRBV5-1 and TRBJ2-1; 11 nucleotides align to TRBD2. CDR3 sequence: CASSLGSVAGGPNEQFF. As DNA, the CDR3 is TGCGCCAGCAGCTTGGGTTCTGTAGCGGGAGGGCCCAATGAGCAGTTCTTC.